This T cell receptor (beta chain) was obtained from a study of control samples from healthy donors and cancer patients (dated by TCRdb to 2020 to 2021). Notes on this clone: The clone's antigen remains unknown. No per-base quality is available; no much larger clone lies one base away.

The germline V gene (reference sequence) provides CDR1 MNHEY and CDR2 SMNVEV. The junction shows trimming of 8 bases on V and 6 bases on J, plus 9 bases between the germline ends. The CDR3 has 11 amino acids, counting the end cysteine and phenylalanine. CDR3 DNA only is kept here, 33 bases in frame from base 1. Library preparation used the immunoSEQ multiplex PCR assay. The table was pulled from immuneACCESS by TCRdb, which kept in-frame rearrangements only. Such tables lose some clones; where checked, under half of the loss comes from unresolved V genes, and the rest has no known cause. Across this sample there are about 160,000 clones, with 80% to 90% seen only once. About 11% of the sample is held by the ten biggest clonotypes.

The sequence is built from TRBV27 and TRBJ2-3, with no D gene named confidently. This sequence was found in a man aged 30 to 45 in good health. The specimen was blood. The DNA sequence is TGTGCCAGCGCCTGGTCGGATACGCAGTATTTT. Translated, this is CASAWSDTQYF.